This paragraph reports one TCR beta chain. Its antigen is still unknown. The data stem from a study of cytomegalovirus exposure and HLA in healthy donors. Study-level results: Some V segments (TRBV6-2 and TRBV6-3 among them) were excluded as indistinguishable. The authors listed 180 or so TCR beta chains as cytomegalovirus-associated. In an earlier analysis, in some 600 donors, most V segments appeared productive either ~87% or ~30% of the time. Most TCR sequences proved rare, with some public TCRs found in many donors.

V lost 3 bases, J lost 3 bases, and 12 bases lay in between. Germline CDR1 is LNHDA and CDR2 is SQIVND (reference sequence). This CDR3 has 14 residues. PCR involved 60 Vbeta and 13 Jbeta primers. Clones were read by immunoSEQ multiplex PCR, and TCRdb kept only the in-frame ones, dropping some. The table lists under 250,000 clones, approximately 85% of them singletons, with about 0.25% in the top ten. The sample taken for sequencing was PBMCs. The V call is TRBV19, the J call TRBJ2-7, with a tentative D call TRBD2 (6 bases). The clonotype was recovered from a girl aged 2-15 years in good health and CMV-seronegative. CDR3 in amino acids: CASSMGLKGYEQYF. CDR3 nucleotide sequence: TGTGCCAGTAGTATGGGACTGAAAGGCTACGAGCAGTACTTC.